The clone carrying this T cell receptor beta chain was observed many times. No antigen is known for it. The CDR3 goes on 3 residues after the read ends, and that part is filled in from the germline J gene. Patients and controls were mostly of Caucasian heritage. The sample is drawn from a study of T cell clonality in common variable immunodeficiency. The study's findings and limits: In common variable immunodeficiency, TCR beta chains reportedly carried fewer deletions and N-nucleotide insertions. CVID subjects had higher TCRbeta clonality than healthy controls, most marked in about a third.

Sequencing input was equivalent genomic DNA from CVID and controls. Sequencing was performed with immunoSEQ multiplex PCR; in TCRdb, only in-frame clones are kept and a portion is missing. The repertoire consists of 40,000 to 45,000 clones, none detected only once. The CDR3 runs to 14 residues. Deletions cut 3 bases from V and 6 bases from J, with 12 bases between. Germline loops: CDR1 SGHNT, CDR2 YYREEE (reference sequence). The chain combines TRBV5-4 with TRBJ2-2; D is possibly TRBD2 (5 bases). The TCR originated in a person aged 18 to 75 in good health. Sequenced input: peripheral blood mononuclear cells. The sequenced part of the CDR3 DNA is TGTGCCAGCAGCTCCCGAACTAGTTCCGGGGAG. This codes for CASSSRTSSGE. The complete CDR3 sequence is CASSSRTSSGELFF.